This T cell receptor (beta chain) was captured in a study of control samples from healthy donors and cancer patients. CDR1 is DFQATT and CDR2 is SNEGSKA in the germline V gene (reference sequence). This CDR3 has 14 amino acids. V gave up 3 bases and J gave up 4 bases, with 14 bases separating them. Some clones are missing from TCRdb's copy, which holds only in-frame ones; the method was immunoSEQ multiplex PCR. The sample includes roughly 150,000 clones, over 90% of them seen just once. This receptor was identified in a man aged 50-60 years in good health. The chain couples TRBV20-1 to TRBJ2-3; possibly TRBD2 for D (7 bases). Material for sequencing was blood. CDR3 nucleotides: TGCAGTGCTAGTAGGGGGGGCGAAGCAGATACGCAGTATTTT. Protein product: CSASRGGEADTQYF.